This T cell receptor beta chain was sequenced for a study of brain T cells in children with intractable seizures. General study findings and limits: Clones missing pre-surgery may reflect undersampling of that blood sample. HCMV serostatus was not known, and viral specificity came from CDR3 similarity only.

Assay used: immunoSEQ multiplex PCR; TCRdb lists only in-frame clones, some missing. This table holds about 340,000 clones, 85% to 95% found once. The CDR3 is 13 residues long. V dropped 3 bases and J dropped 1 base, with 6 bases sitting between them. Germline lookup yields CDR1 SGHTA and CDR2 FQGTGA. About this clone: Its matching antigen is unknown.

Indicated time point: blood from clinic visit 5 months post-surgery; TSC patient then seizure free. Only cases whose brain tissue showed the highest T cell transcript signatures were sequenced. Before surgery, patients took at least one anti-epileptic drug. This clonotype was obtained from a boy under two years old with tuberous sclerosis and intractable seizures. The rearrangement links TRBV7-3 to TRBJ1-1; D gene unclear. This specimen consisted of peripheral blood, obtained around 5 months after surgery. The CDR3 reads CASSFAGNTEAFF. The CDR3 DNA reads TGTGCCAGCAGCTTCGCGGGGAACACTGAAGCTTTCTTT.